Following are 20 T cell receptor beta chains from one sample sequenced in a study of shared clonotypes between healthy human individuals. Produced via immunoSEQ multiplex PCR; TCRdb's table is partial and in-frame only. The data show approximately 2,000,000 clones, 85% to 95% seen once. The sequenced sample consisted of naive CD4+ T cells from PBMCs. Described subset: CD45RA+ positively selected. The receptors were gathered from a man aged 18 to 29 in good health. Some clones in this sample may be carry-over from other donors' samples.

This chain links TRBV10-1 with TRBJ2-1; 14 nucleotides line up with TRBD2. This CDR3 is built from 18 residues. CDR1 is WNHNN and CDR2 is SYGVQD in the germline V gene (reference sequence). V trimming: 4 bases; J trimming: 0 bases; junction bases outside the gene matches: 5. The CDR3, as DNA: TGCGCCAGCAGTGGGCCCGGGACTAGCGGGAGCTCCTACAATGAGCAGTTCTTC. Its translation is CASSGPGTSGSSYNEQFF.

For this clone: A read error may account for a junction end that differs from germline. In DNA, the CDR3 is TGCGCCAGCATTCAAGGGGTAGGAAACACTGAAGCTTTCTTT. It translates to CASIQGVGNTEAFF. V gene TRBV23-1 combines with J gene TRBJ1-1; D may be TRBD1 (5 bases). TRBV23-1 is designated an ORF whose function remains uncertain. The CDR3 is 14 residues long.

V gene TRBV7-9 combines with J gene TRBJ2-3; 8 bases line up with TRBD1. The germline CDR1 and CDR2 sequences are SEHNR and FQNEAQ (reference sequence). J was trimmed by 2 bases and V by 5 bases; bases with no gene match: 6. The CDR3 has 15 residues. The CDR3: CASSPQGVLTDTQYF. The CDR3 coding sequence is TGTGCCAGCAGCCCACAGGGGGTGCTCACAGATACGCAGTATTTT.

The chain carries TRBV5-1 and TRBJ2-1; a possible D gene is TRBD2 (6 bases). The V and J ends lost 4 bases and 1 base respectively, with 12 bases between them. The CDR3 spans 15 residues. The V gene's germline CDR1 is SGHRS and CDR2 YFSETQ. CDR3 DNA sequence: TGCGCCAGCAGCGGCCAGGCGGGGTCCTACAATGAGCAGTTCTTC. It encodes CASSGQAGSYNEQFF.

In the case of this clone: Other nucleotide sequences in the sample specify the same CDR3. As DNA, the CDR3 is TGTGCCAGCAGTCTTGACAGGAACTATGGCTACACCTTC. Amino acids: CASSLDRNYGYTF. This chain connects TRBV6-1 to TRBJ1-2; the D gene is possibly TRBD1 (6 bases). Deletions cut 5 bases from V and 2 bases from J, with 9 bases between. Looked up from germline, CDR1 is MNHNS and CDR2 is SASEGT. The CDR3 consists of 13 residues.

For this clone: The identical CDR3 is also encoded by other nucleotide sequences in the sample. The chain combines TRBV6-5 with TRBJ1-1; D ambiguous. This CDR3 comprises 13 residues. The germline gives CDR1 MNHEY, CDR2 SVGAGI. The germline V and J ends were trimmed by 2 bases and 3 bases, with 7 bases remaining between them. The CDR3 reads CASSYDRYTEAFF. CDR3 DNA sequence: TGTGCCAGCAGTTACGACCGCTACACTGAAGCTTTCTTT.

This sequence joins TRBV25-1 and TRBJ2-7; 9 bases are shared with TRBD1. Germline-derived CDR1 and CDR2 are MGHDK and SYGVNS. Losses at the gene ends were 0 bases for V and 3 bases for J; bases not matched to a gene: 6. The CDR3 is 16 amino acids. The CDR3 here is CASSEYGTGSLYEQYF. DNA of the CDR3: TGTGCCAGCAGTGAATATGGGACAGGGAGTCTCTACGAGCAGTACTTC.

The chain combines TRBV6-6 with TRBJ1-2; D uncertain. The CDR3 runs to 13 residues. V was shortened by 5 bases and J by 8 bases, with 15 bases between the two germline ends. Germline V lookup: CDR1 MNHNY, CDR2 SVGAGI (reference sequence). CDR3 protein: CASSPRSLTGYTF. The CDR3 DNA sequence: TGTGCCAGCAGTCCCCGGAGCCTTACGGGCTACACCTTC.

The chain links TRBV6-6 to TRBJ1-6; TRBD1 might be the D (6 bases). The ends were cut back, 3 bases at V and 8 bases at J, with 8 bases in the middle. Germline V gene data show CDR1 as MNHNY and CDR2 as SVGAGI (reference sequence). The CDR3 sequence is 13 residues long. As DNA, the CDR3 is TGTGCCAGCAGTTATGCAGGGGATTCACCCCTCCACTTT. Its translation: CASSYAGDSPLHF.

The V and J genes are TRBV25-1 and TRBJ2-5; D may be TRBD1 (5 bases). Germline assignment: CDR1 MGHDK and CDR2 SYGVNS. This CDR3 spans 14 amino acids. V shed 4 bases and J shed 1 base, with 10 bases lying between them. CDR3 in amino acids: CASSVGRAQETQYF. DNA of the CDR3: TGTGCCAGCAGTGTCGGCAGGGCCCAAGAGACCCAGTACTTC.

The chain combines TRBV2 with TRBJ2-7; TRBD2 might be the D (5 bases). Trimming left V 1 base short and J 2 bases short, with 18 bases between. CDR1 and CDR2 (germline): SNHLY, FYNNEI. The CDR3 contains 17 residues. The CDR3 bases are TGTGCCAGCAGTGAAGGGCGGAGCGGTCCCACCCCCTACGAGCAGTACTTC. This translates into CASSEGRSGPTPYEQYF.

V gene TRBV7-2 combines with J gene TRBJ1-5; D gene unclear. CDR1 is SGHTA, CDR2 FQGNSA, per germline. The CDR3 sequence is 15 residues long. V was clipped by 1 base and J by 0 bases, with 7 bases between them. The CDR3: CASSLVTNSNQPQHF. The CDR3 DNA follows: TGTGCCAGCAGCTTAGTCACCAATAGCAATCAGCCCCAGCATTTT.

The chain recombines TRBV6-1 with TRBJ2-7, with TRBD1 matching 8 bases. Germline CDR1 reads MNHNS; CDR2 reads SASEGT. Trimming removed 7 bases from V and 1 base from J; junction bases left unmatched: 6. The CDR3 covers 14 residues. The CDR3 DNA reads as TGTGCCAGCACGGGACAGGCGGGATCCTACGAGCAGTACTTC. This gives the protein CASTGQAGSYEQYF.

A single count supports this clone. V is TRBV2 and J is TRBJ2-7; 13 positions agree with TRBD2. This CDR3 contains 16 residues. CDR1 and CDR2 from the germline V gene are SNHLY and FYNNEI. Germline trimming cut 8 bases from V and 5 bases from J; bases unmatched to any gene: 12. The DNA of the CDR3 is TGTGCCAGCCTCACCCGGACTAGCGGGAGTCGCGACGAGCAGTACTTC. Encoded protein: CASLTRTSGSRDEQYF.

The V and J genes are TRBV19 and TRBJ2-3; 10 bases line up with TRBD2. The CDR3 runs 17 residues. Germline V gene lookup returns CDR1 LNHDA and CDR2 SQIVND (reference sequence). Trimming cost V 0 bases and J 5 bases; bases outside gene matches: 8. This CDR3 reads CASSIEGAASGRDTQYF. In DNA, the CDR3 is TGTGCCAGTAGTATAGAGGGTGCGGCTAGCGGGAGAGATACGCAGTATTTT. Supplemented by reference TRBV19 and TRBJ2-3, the full variable domain reads DGGITQSPKYLFRKEGQNVTLSCEQNLNHDAMYWYRQDPGQGLRLIYYSQIVNDFQKGDIAEGYSVSREKKESFPLTVTSAQKNPTAFYLCASSIEGAASGRDTQYFGPGTRLTVL.

This clone was found once. The V and J genes are TRBV6-6 and TRBJ2-5; D is perhaps TRBD2 (6 bases). V was shortened by 8 bases and J by 2 bases, with 12 bases between the two germline ends. This CDR3 is built from 13 residues. CDR1 is MNHNY, CDR2 SVGAGI, per germline (reference sequence). The chain's CDR3 is CASGGGGQETQYF. The CDR3 nucleotides read TGTGCCAGCGGGGGAGGCGGACAAGAGACCCAGTACTTC.

The CDR3 is CASSLEGTGNTIYF. The CDR3 DNA follows: TGTGCCAGCAGCTTGGAGGGGACTGGAAACACCATATATTTT. This chain connects TRBV5-8 to TRBJ1-3, with a tentative D call TRBD1 (5 bases). The germline V and J ends were trimmed by 0 bases and 2 bases, with 6 bases remaining between them. This CDR3 contains 14 residues. The germline V gene has CDR1 SGHTS and CDR2 YDEGEE.

The J gene is TRBJ1-2, the V gene TRBV7-9; unclear D gene. Trimming pared 1 base from V and 2 bases from J, leaving 11 bases between. Germline V gives CDR1 SEHNR, CDR2 FQNEAQ (reference sequence). This CDR3 spans 15 amino acids. CDR3 in DNA: TGTGCCAGCAGCTTAGGACACCGACCAAACTATGGCTACACCTTC. Translated, it gives CASSLGHRPNYGYTF.

The rearrangement joins TRBV29-1 to TRBJ1-5, with D perhaps matching TRBD1 (5 bases). Germline V gene sequence: CDR1 SQVTM, CDR2 ANQGSEA. V shed 6 bases and J shed 1 base, with 13 bases lying between them. The length of the CDR3 is 14 residues. Here the CDR3 reads CSVGGGLSNQPQHF. CDR3 coding DNA: TGCAGCGTCGGGGGAGGGTTGAGCAATCAGCCCCAGCATTTT.

The chain employs TRBV9 and TRBJ2-2, with 12 bases lining up with TRBD1. V lost 3 bases and J lost 6; bases outside the gene matches: 6. The germline gives CDR1 SGDLS, CDR2 YYNGEE. The CDR3 totals 16 residues. CDR3 loop: CASSAVGTGGSGELFF. The CDR3 bases are TGTGCCAGCAGCGCCGTAGGGACAGGGGGCTCCGGGGAGCTGTTTTTT. Filled out from reference TRBV9 and TRBJ2-2, the complete variable domain reads DSGVTQTPKHLITATGQRVTLRCSPRSGDLSVYWYQQSLDQGLQFLIQYYNGEERAKGNILERFSAQQFPDLHSELNLSSLELGDSALYFCASSAVGTGGSGELFFGEGSRLTVL.